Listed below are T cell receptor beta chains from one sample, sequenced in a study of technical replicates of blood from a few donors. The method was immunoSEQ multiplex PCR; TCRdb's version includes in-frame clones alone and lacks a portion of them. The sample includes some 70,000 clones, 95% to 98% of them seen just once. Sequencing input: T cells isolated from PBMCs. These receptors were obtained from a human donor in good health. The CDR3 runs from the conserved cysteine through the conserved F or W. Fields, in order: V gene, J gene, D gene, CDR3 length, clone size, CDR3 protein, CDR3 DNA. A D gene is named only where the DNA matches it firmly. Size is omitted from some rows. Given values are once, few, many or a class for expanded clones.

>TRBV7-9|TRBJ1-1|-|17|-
CASSLGQGGVVNTEAFF
TGTGCCAGCAGCTTAGGTCAGGGCGGGGTGGTGAACACTGAAGCTTTCTTT
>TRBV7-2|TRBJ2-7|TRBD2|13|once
CASSKLAGDEQYF
TGTGCCAGCAGCAAACTAGCGGGAGACGAGCAGTACTTC
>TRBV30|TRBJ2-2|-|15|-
CAWRSTGLSTGELFF
TGTGCCTGGAGGTCCACAGGGTTGAGCACCGGGGAGCTGTTTTTT
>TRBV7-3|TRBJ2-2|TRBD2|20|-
CASSRGLTGLAGGNTGELFF
TGTGCCAGCAGCAGGGGACTGACGGGACTAGCGGGAGGGAACACCGGGGAGCTGTTTTTT
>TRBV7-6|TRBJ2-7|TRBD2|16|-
CASSSLAGETSYEQYF
TGTGCCAGCAGCTCCCTAGCGGGAGAAACTTCCTACGAGCAGTACTTC
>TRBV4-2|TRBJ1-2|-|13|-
CASSRKTEDGYTF
TGTGCCAGCAGCCGGAAGACAGAAGATGGCTACACCTTC
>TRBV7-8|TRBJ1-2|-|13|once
CASSLDSEDGYTF
TGTGCCAGCAGCCTGGACAGTGAAGATGGCTACACCTTC
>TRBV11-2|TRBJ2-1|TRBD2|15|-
CASSLSSGGYNEQFF
TGTGCCAGCAGCTTGAGCAGCGGGGGGTACAATGAGCAGTTCTTC
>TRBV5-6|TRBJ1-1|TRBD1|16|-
CASSPMWDSGNTEAFF
TGTGCCAGCAGCCCAATGTGGGACAGTGGTAACACTGAAGCTTTCTTT
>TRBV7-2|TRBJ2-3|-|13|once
CASSLAEVNTQYF
TGTGCCAGCAGCTTAGCGGAGGTAAATACGCAGTATTTT
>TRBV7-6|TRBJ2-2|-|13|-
CASSFFGTGELFF
TGTGCCAGCAGCTTCTTCGGCACCGGGGAGCTGTTTTTT
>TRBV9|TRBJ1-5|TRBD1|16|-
CASSVEPGGEGQPQHF
TGTGCCAGCAGCGTAGAGCCAGGGGGCGAGGGACAGCCCCAGCATTTT
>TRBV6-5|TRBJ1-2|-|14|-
CASRRDSGTYGYTF
TGTGCCAGCAGACGGGACTCTGGGACCTATGGCTACACCTTC
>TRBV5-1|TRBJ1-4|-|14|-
CASSLDRPPEKLFF
TGCGCCAGCAGCTTGGACAGGCCCCCTGAAAAACTGTTTTTT
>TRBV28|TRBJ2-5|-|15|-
CASSFAGTSQETQYF
TGTGCCAGCAGTTTTGCAGGGACATCCCAAGAGACCCAGTACTTC
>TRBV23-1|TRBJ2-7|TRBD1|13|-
CASSGTGDYEQYF
TGCGCCAGCTCCGGGACAGGGGACTACGAGCAGTACTTC
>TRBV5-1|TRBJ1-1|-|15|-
CASSLRQHMNTEAFF
TGCGCCAGCAGCTTGAGACAGCACATGAACACTGAAGCTTTCTTT
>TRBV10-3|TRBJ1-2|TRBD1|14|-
CAIAWDRETEGYTF
TGTGCCATAGCCTGGGACAGGGAGACTGAAGGCTACACCTTC
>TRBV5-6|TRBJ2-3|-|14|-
CASSLIRGTDTQYF
TGTGCCAGCAGCTTGATTAGGGGTACAGATACGCAGTATTTT
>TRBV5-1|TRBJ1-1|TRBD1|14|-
CASSPEGAITEAFF
TGCGCCAGCAGCCCCGAGGGGGCAATCACTGAAGCTTTCTTT
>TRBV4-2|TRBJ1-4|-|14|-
CASSQEQGNEKLFF
TGTGCCAGCAGCCAAGAACAGGGTAACGAAAAACTGTTTTTT
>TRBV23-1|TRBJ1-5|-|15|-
CASSLVRWTLQPQHF
TGCGCCAGCAGTCTTGTCAGGTGGACTCTCCAGCCCCAGCATTTT
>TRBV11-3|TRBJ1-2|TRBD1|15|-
CASSTSGTGQYGYTF
TGTGCCAGCAGCACAAGCGGGACAGGGCAATATGGCTACACCTTC
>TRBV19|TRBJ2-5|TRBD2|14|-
CASSMPGGEETQYF
TGTGCCAGTAGTATGCCGGGAGGCGAGGAGACCCAGTACTTC
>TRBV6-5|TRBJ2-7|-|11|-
CASGSGAEQYF
TGTGCCAGCGGGTCCGGAGCCGAGCAGTACTTC
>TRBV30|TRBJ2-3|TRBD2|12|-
CAWSIKRGSQYF
TGTGCCTGGAGTATCAAGCGGGGTTCGCAGTATTTT
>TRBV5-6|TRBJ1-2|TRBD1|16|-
CASRSQPGQQHYGYTF
TGTGCCAGCAGGTCACAACCGGGACAGCAACACTATGGCTACACCTTC
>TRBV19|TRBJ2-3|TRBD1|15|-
CASSNRDRREDTQYF
TGTGCCAGTAGTAACCGGGACAGGAGGGAAGATACGCAGTATTTT
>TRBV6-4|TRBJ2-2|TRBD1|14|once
CASQTGMNTGELFF
TGTGCCAGCCAGACAGGGATGAACACCGGGGAGCTGTTTTTT